This T cell receptor beta chain came from a study of CD8 T cells in ankylosing spondylitis. A remark on this clonotype: Its cognate antigen is unknown.

Points from the study as a whole: Disease-linked clones reportedly showed significant enrichment in matched ankylosing spondylitis synovial fluid. Seven to nine highly homologous variants formed a TCR beta motif that appeared characteristic of ankylosing spondylitis blood. Existing reports had already noted some motif variants in reactive arthritis synovial fluid and blood.

The germline gives CDR1 SNHLY, CDR2 FYNNEI. V dropped 3 bases and J dropped 2; count of bases not matched to a gene: 4. The CDR3 sequence is 15 residues long. Quantitative 5'-RACE with molecular barcodes was used to make the TCR beta libraries. Via MiXCR, TCRdb re-called the 5' RACE reads, giving one row per CDR3 protein. This table holds 230,000 or so distinct CDR3 sequences, roughly a quarter found once. This clonotype originated in a male donor with ankylosing spondylitis or in good health (not recorded which). Sequencing used blood, either unsorted or a sorted T cell fraction (not recorded which). The chain joins TRBV2 to TRBJ2-1; 7 nucleotides match TRBD2. CDR3: CASSERTSAYNEQFF. CDR3 coding DNA: TGTGCCAGCAGTGAGCGAACTAGCGCCTACAATGAGCAGTTCTTC. The whole variable domain, remainder taken from reference TRBV2 and TRBJ2-1, is EPEVTQTPSHQVTQMGQEVILRCVPISNHLYFYWYRQILGQKVEFLVSFYNNEISEKSEIFDDQFSVERPDGSNFTLKIRSTKLEDSAMYFCASSERTSAYNEQFFGPGTRLTVL.